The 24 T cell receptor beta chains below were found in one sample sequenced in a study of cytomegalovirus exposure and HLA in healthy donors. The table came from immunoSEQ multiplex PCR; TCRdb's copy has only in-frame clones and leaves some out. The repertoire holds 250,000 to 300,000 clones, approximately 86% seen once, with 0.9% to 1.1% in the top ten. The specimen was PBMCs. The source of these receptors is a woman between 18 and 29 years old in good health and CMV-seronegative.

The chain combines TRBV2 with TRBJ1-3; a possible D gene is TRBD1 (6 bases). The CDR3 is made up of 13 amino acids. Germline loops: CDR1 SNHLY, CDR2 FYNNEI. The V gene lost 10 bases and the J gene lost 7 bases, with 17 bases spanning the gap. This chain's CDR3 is CATPRQEGNTIYF. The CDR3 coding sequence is TGTGCCACACCCAGACAGGAAGGGAACACCATATATTTT.

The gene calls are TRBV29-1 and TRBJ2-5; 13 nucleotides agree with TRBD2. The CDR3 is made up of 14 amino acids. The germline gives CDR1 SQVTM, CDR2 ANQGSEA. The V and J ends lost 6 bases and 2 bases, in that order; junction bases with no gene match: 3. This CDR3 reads CSVVLAGGQETQYF. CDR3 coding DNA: TGCAGCGTGGTACTAGCGGGGGGGCAAGAGACCCAGTACTTC.

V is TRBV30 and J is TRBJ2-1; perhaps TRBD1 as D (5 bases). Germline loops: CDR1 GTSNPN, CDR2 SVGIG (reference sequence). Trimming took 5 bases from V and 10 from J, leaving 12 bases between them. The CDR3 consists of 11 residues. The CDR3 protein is CAWGLNREQFF. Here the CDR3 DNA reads TGTGCCTGGGGGTTGAACAGGGAGCAGTTCTTC. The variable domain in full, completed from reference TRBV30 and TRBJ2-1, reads SQTIHQWPATLVQPVGSPLSLECTVEGTSNPNLYWYRQAAGRGLQLLFYSVGIGQISSEVPQNLSASRPQDRQFILSSKKLLLSDSGFYLCAWGLNREQFFGPGTRLTVL.

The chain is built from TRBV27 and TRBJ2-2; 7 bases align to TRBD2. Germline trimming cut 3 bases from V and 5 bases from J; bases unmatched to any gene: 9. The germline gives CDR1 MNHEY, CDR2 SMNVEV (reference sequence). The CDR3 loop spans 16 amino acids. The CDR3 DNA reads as TGTGCCAGCAGTTTCCTGACTAGCCGACAGACCGGGGAGCTGTTTTTT. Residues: CASSFLTSRQTGELFF.

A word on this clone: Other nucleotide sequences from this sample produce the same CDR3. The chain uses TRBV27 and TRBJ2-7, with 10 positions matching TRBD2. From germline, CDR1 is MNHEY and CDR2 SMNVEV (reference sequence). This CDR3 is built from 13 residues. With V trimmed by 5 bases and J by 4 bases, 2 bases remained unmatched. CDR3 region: CASSRTSGYEQYF. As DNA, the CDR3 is TGTGCCAGCAGTCGGACTAGCGGTTACGAGCAGTACTTC.

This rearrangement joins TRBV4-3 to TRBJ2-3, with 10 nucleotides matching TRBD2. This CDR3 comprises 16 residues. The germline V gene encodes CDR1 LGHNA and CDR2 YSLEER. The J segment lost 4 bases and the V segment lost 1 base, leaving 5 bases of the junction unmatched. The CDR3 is CASSQATSGEADTQYF. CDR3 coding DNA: TGCGCCAGCAGCCAAGCAACTAGCGGGGAGGCAGATACGCAGTATTTT.

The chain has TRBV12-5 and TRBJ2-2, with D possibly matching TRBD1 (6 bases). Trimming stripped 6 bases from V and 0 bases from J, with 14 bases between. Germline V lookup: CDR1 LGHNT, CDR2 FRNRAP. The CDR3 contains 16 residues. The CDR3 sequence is CASGIPGHTNTGELFF. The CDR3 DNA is TGTGCTAGTGGCATTCCGGGACACACGAACACCGGGGAGCTGTTTTTT.

This CDR3 reads CAWSTPSGRALEQYF. DNA of the CDR3: TGTGCCTGGAGTACCCCCAGCGGGAGGGCCTTGGAGCAGTACTTC. This chain links TRBV30 with TRBJ2-7, with 10 bases identical to TRBD2. Germline CDR1 GTSNPN, CDR2 SVGIG (reference sequence). The CDR3 sequence is 15 residues long. Germline trimming cut 2 bases from V and 7 bases from J; bases unmatched to any gene: 11.

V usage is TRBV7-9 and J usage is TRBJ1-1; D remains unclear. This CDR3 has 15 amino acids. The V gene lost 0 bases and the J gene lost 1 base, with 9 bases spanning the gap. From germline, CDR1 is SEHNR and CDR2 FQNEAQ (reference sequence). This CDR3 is CASSLAVARNTEAFF. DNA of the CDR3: TGTGCCAGCAGCTTAGCGGTAGCAAGGAACACTGAAGCTTTCTTT.

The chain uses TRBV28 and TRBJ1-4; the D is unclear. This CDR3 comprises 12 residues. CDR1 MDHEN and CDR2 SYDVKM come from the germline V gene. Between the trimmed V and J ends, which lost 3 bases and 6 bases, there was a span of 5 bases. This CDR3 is CASSFRHEKLFF. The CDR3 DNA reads TGTGCCAGCAGTTTCCGTCATGAAAAACTGTTTTTT.

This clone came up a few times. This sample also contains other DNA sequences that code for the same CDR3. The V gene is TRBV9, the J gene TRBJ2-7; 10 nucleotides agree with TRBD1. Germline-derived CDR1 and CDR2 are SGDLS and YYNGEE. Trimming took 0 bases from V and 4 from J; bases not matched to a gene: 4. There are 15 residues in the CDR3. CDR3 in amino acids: CASSVAGQGGYEQYF. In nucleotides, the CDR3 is TGTGCCAGCAGCGTAGCCGGACAGGGGGGATACGAGCAGTACTTC.

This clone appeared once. The CDR3: CASHGTSGGPYSYEQYF. The DNA for the CDR3 is TGTGCCAGCCACGGAACTAGCGGGGGGCCATACTCCTACGAGCAGTACTTC. The chain joins TRBV2 to TRBJ2-7; 12 bases match TRBD2. The J segment lost 0 bases and the V segment lost 8 bases, leaving 11 bases of the junction unmatched. This CDR3 is 17 amino acids long. Germline V gene sequence: CDR1 SNHLY, CDR2 FYNNEI.

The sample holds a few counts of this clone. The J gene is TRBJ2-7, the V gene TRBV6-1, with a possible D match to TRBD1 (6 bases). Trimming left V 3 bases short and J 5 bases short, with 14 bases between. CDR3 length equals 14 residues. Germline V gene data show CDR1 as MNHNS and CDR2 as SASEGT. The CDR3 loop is CASSDRGAWDEQYF. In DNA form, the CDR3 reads TGTGCCAGCAGTGACAGGGGAGCTTGGGACGAGCAGTACTTC.

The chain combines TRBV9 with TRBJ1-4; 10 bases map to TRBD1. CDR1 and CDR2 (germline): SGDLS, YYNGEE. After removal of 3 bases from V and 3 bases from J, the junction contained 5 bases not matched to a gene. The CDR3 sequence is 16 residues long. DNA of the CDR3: TGTGCCAGCAGCGGAAGGACAGGGGGTCCTAATGAAAAACTGTTTTTT. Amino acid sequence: CASSGRTGGPNEKLFF.

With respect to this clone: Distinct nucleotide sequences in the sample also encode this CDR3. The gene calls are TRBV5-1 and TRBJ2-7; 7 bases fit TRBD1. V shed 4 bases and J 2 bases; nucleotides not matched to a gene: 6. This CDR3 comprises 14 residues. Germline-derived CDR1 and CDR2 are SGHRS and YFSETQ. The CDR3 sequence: CASSPGQAAYEQYF. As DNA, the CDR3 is TGCGCCAGCAGCCCCGGACAGGCCGCCTACGAGCAGTACTTC.

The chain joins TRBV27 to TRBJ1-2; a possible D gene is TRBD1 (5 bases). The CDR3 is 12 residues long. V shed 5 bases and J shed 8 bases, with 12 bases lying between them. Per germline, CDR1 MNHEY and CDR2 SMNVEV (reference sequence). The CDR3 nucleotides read TGTGCCAGCAGTGGAACGGGGGAGGGCTACACCTTC. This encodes CASSGTGEGYTF.

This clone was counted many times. CDR3: CASSVGLADLGDTQYF. The CDR3 nucleotides are TGTGCCAGCAGCGTAGGGCTAGCTGATCTTGGGGATACGCAGTATTTT. The rearrangement uses TRBV9 and TRBJ2-3; perhaps TRBD2 as D (5 bases). This CDR3 contains 16 residues. V was pared by 0 bases and J by 6 bases, with 17 bases between. The germline gives CDR1 SGDLS, CDR2 YYNGEE.

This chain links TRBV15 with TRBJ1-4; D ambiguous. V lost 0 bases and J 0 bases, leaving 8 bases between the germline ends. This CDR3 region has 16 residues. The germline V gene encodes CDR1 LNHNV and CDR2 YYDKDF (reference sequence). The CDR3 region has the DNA TGTGCCACCAGCAGAGATGGGCTTGCAACTAATGAAAAACTGTTTTTT. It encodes CATSRDGLATNEKLFF.

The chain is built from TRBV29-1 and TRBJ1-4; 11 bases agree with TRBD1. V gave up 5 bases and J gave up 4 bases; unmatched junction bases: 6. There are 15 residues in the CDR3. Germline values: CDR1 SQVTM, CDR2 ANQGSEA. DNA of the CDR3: TGCAGCGTTCAGGACAGGGGGCGTCGTAATGAAAAACTGTTTTTT. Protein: CSVQDRGRRNEKLFF.

CDR3 protein: CASRTGASIAKNIQYF. In nucleotides, the CDR3 is TGTGCCAGCAGGACAGGGGCCTCCATAGCCAAAAACATTCAGTACTTC. V gene TRBV27 combines with J gene TRBJ2-4, with 8 bases aligning to TRBD1. Germline V gene sequence: CDR1 MNHEY, CDR2 SMNVEV (reference sequence). V lost 6 bases and J lost 0; bases outside the gene matches: 7. The CDR3 runs to 16 residues.

The CDR3 protein is CASSLSLQTYNEQFF. The CDR3 DNA is TGCGCCAGCAGCTTGTCGTTGCAGACTTACAATGAGCAGTTCTTC. The rearrangement links TRBV5-1 to TRBJ2-1; no reliable D call. Trimming pared 1 base from V and 4 bases from J, leaving 12 bases between. Germline CDR1 is SGHRS and CDR2 is YFSETQ. The CDR3 sequence is 15 residues long. The whole variable domain, filled in from reference TRBV5-1 and TRBJ2-1, reads KAGVTQTPRYLIKTRGQQVTLSCSPISGHRSVSWYQQTPGQGLQFLFEYFSETQRNKGNFPGRFSGRQFSNSRSEMNVSTLELGDSALYLCASSLSLQTYNEQFFGPGTRLTVL.

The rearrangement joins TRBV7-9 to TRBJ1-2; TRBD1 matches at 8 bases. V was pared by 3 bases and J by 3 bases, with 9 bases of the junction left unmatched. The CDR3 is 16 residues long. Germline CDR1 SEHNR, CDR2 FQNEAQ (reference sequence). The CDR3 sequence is CASSFEDREWDYGYTF. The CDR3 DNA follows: TGTGCCAGCAGCTTTGAGGACAGGGAATGGGACTATGGCTACACCTTC.

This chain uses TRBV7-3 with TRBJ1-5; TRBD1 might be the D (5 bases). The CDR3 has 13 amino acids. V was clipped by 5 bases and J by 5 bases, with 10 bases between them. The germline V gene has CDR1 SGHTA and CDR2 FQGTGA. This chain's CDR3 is CASSRGSDQPQHF. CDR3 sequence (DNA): TGTGCCAGCAGCCGGGGGTCGGATCAGCCCCAGCATTTT.

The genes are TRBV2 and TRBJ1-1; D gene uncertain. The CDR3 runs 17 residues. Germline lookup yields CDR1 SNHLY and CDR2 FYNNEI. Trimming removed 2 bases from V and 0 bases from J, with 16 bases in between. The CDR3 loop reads CASSERVLRSLNTEAFF. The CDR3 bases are TGTGCCAGCAGTGAACGGGTGTTGCGGAGCTTGAACACTGAAGCTTTCTTT.